What follows are 21 T cell receptor beta chains derived from one specimen sequenced in a study of regulatory T cells in long-lasting Graves disease. The authors built TCR beta libraries using iRepertoire HTBI primers and Arm-PCR of CDR3 regions. Using its own MiXCR run on the multiplex PCR reads, TCRdb lists one record per CDR3 protein. The sample lists 350,000 to 500,000 distinct CDR3 sequences; 13% to 15% were seen once. Time point specified: newly diagnosed GD, antithyroid drugs for less than 3 months. Scientists built the TCR library using RNA that was extracted from PBMCs. This sample was shared with a second study, whose subject was T cells in Graves' hyperthyroidism and ophthalmopathy.

The specimen comprised peripheral blood mononuclear cells (PBMCs), sampled at new diagnosis, from a patient treated with antithyroid drugs. The receptor source for this set is a woman aged 45-65 years with Graves disease.

The chain links TRBV28 to TRBJ2-5; 15 bases map to TRBD2. Germline lookup yields CDR1 MDHEN and CDR2 SYDVKM. J gave up 14 bases and V 5 bases, and 18 bases lay outside the gene matches. The CDR3 runs to 17 residues. In DNA form, the CDR3 reads TGTGCCAGCAGTCTCCGAGCACCGGGACTAGCGGGAGGTTTTTATTACTTC. This encodes CASSLRAPGLAGGFYYF.

Many counts were recorded for this clonotype. The chain couples TRBV12-3 or TRBV12-4 to TRBJ1-1; 7 bases are a match to TRBD1. Losses at the gene ends were 1 base for V and 10 bases for J; bases not matched to a gene: 6. This CDR3 contains 13 residues. The CDR3 loop reads CASSLGEGTVAFF. The CDR3 region has the DNA TGTGCCAGCAGTTTAGGGGAAGGGACAGTAGCTTTCTTT.

This clonotype has more than one count but fewer than ten. V usage is TRBV6-2 or TRBV6-3 and J usage is TRBJ1-1; TRBD1 might be the D (6 bases). Per the germline V gene, CDR1 is MNHEY and CDR2 is SVGEGT. The CDR3 runs to 13 residues. V lost 7 bases to trimming and J lost 1 base, with 10 bases between them. CDR3 protein: CASKKTGNTEAFF. CDR3 DNA sequence: TGTGCCAGCAAAAAGACAGGGAACACTGAAGCTTTCTTT.

There are many counts of this clonotype. This chain uses TRBV2 with TRBJ1-2, with D hard to call. The CDR3 consists of 12 residues. Per germline, CDR1 SNHLY and CDR2 FYNNEI. Trimming left V 4 bases short and J 7 bases short, with 10 bases between. The CDR3 protein is CASSVSLVGYTF. DNA of the CDR3: TGTGCCAGCAGTGTTTCCCTAGTTGGCTACACCTTC.

This clonotype was seen at least ten times. The rearrangement links TRBV20-1 to TRBJ1-5; D is undetermined. Trimming shortened V by 3 bases and J by 1 base, and 13 bases separated the two germline ends. Per the germline V gene, CDR1 is DFQATT and CDR2 is SNEGSKA (reference sequence). The CDR3 totals 15 residues. The CDR3, as DNA: TGCAGTGCTAGCGACTCCGGAGTGAGCAATCAGCCCCAGCATTTT. Protein product: CSASDSGVSNQPQHF.

The sample holds a few counts of this clonotype. The chain joins TRBV6-1 to TRBJ2-7, with 9 bases fitting TRBD1. Looked up from germline, CDR1 is MNHNS and CDR2 is SASEGT. V lost 2 bases and J lost 4; bases outside the gene matches: 6. The CDR3 loop spans 15 amino acids. The CDR3 DNA sequence: TGTGCCAGCAGTGAATTTGGGACAGGGTATTACGAGCAGTACTTC. This translates into CASSEFGTGYYEQYF.

At least ten counts were recorded for this clonotype. The chain joins TRBV24-1 to TRBJ2-3; TRBD2 agrees at 7 bases. From germline, CDR1 is KGHDR and CDR2 SFDVKD. Germline trimming cut 5 bases from V and 6 bases from J; bases unmatched to any gene: 10. The CDR3 totals 15 residues. The CDR3 protein is CATSVAGDGADTQYF. DNA of the CDR3: TGTGCCACCAGTGTCGCGGGAGATGGTGCGGATACGCAGTATTTT.

This clonotype was counted at least ten times. The V and J genes are TRBV12-3 or TRBV12-4 and TRBJ2-7; 7 bases map to TRBD1. V lost 5 bases and J lost 4; bases outside the gene matches: 5. CDR3 size: 13 residues. The CDR3 protein is CASSRQGVYEQYF. As DNA, the CDR3 is TGTGCCAGCAGTCGACAGGGAGTTTACGAGCAGTACTTC.

Many counts were recorded for this clonotype. The CDR3 DNA reads TGCAGTGCTAGCCGGACTAGCGGGAGTAATGAGCAGTTCTTC. This codes for CSASRTSGSNEQFF. This rearrangement joins TRBV20-1 to TRBJ2-1; TRBD2 aligns across 13 bases. In germline, CDR1 is DFQATT, CDR2 SNEGSKA (reference sequence). This CDR3 has 14 amino acids. Trimming removed 3 bases from V and 7 bases from J; junction bases left unmatched: 3.

This clonotype showed up many times. The chain joins TRBV6-1 to TRBJ2-7; TRBD1 matches at 10 bases. The V segment lost 4 bases and the J segment 6 bases; nucleotides outside the gene matches: 3. The length of the CDR3 is 13 residues. Germline CDR1 MNHNS, CDR2 SASEGT. The DNA for the CDR3 is TGTGCCAGCAGTGCCCGGACAGGGGGCGAGCAGTACTTC. Residues: CASSARTGGEQYF.

This clonotype occurred a few times. The chain employs TRBV25-1 and TRBJ2-2; D unresolved. CDR1 and CDR2 (germline): MGHDK, SYGVNS. CDR3 size: 15 residues. V dropped 6 bases and J dropped 4 bases, with 15 bases sitting between them. The CDR3 coding sequence is TGTGCCAGCAGCCACCCTCGGGTTGGCACCGGGGAGCTGTTTTTT. Protein sequence: CASSHPRVGTGELFF.

A remark on this clonotype: This clone may be a read error of a much larger clone one base away. The V and J genes are TRBV7-2 and TRBJ1-5; 7 positions agree with TRBD1. The CDR3 extends over 19 amino acids. Germline V gene data show CDR1 as SGHTA and CDR2 as FQGNSA. CDR3 sequence (DNA): TGTGCCGGCAGCTTATTAAGACGGCAAGGGGGCCCGAGCAATCAGCCCCAGCATTTT. Encoded protein: CAGSLLRRQGGPSNQPQHF.

This clonotype was counted ten times or more. The chain links TRBV28 to TRBJ2-7, with 9 bases lining up with TRBD2. Germline V gene sequence: CDR1 MDHEN, CDR2 SYDVKM. V lost 11 bases, J lost 3 bases, and 5 bases stayed unmatched. The CDR3 loop spans 12 amino acids. The DNA for the CDR3 is TGTGCCTCTAGCGGGACCCACTACGAGCAGTACTTC. Amino acid sequence: CASSGTHYEQYF.

The V and J genes are TRBV4-2 and TRBJ2-7, with TRBD1 matching 8 bases. There are 17 residues in the CDR3. Germline CDR1 LGHNA, CDR2 YNFKEQ. With V trimmed by 0 bases and J by 4 bases, 11 bases remained unmatched. CDR3 nucleotide sequence: TGTGCCAGCAGCCAAGATGCAGGGGACAGGCAGGATTACGAGCAGTACTTC. Amino acids: CASSQDAGDRQDYEQYF.

Regarding this clonotype: Given a far larger clone just one base away, this is likely a sequencing read error. The rearrangement links TRBV6-2 or TRBV6-3 to TRBJ2-3, with TRBD1 identical over 8 bases. Germline V gives CDR1 MNHEY, CDR2 SVGEGT. The CDR3 contains 15 residues. The CDR3 is CANSSPGQGTDTQYF. The DNA of the CDR3 is TGTGCCAACAGTTCGCCGGGACAGGGCACAGATACGCAGTATTTT.

Comments on this clonotype: A single base is all that separates this from a far larger clone, so a read error is likely. V usage is TRBV6-2 or TRBV6-3 and J usage is TRBJ2-7; D is unclear. Trimming pared 5 bases from V and 9 bases from J, leaving 11 bases between. The CDR3 extends over 11 amino acids. Germline CDR1 reads MNHEY; CDR2 reads SVGEGT. The CDR3, as DNA: TGTGCCAGCAGTGAAGGGTGGGGGCAGTACTTC. This gives the protein CASSEGWGQYF.

This clonotype has only a few counts. The chain combines TRBV19 with TRBJ2-7; tentatively, D is TRBD1 (6 bases). V was pared by 5 bases and J by 6 bases, with 14 bases between. Germline V gene data show CDR1 as LNHDA and CDR2 as SQIVND (reference sequence). The CDR3 extends over 13 amino acids. In DNA, the CDR3 is TGTGCCAGTAGTCCCCCAGGGGACGGCGAGCAGTACTTC. Translating gives CASSPPGDGEQYF.

This clonotype was recorded at least ten times. The CDR3 nucleotides are TGTGCCATTACAGGGGATTCAAACACCGGGGAGCTGTTTTTT. This sequence encodes CAITGDSNTGELFF. This chain uses TRBV10-3 with TRBJ2-2; 7 bases match TRBD1. The CDR3 is 14 residues long. J gave up 2 bases and V 9 bases, and 6 bases lay outside the gene matches. In germline, CDR1 is ENHRY, CDR2 SYGVKD.

This clonotype was counted a few times. This rearrangement joins TRBV5-1 to TRBJ2-2; 13 bases map to TRBD2. CDR1 is SGHRS and CDR2 is YFSETQ in the germline V gene. V trimming: 1 base; J trimming: 2 bases; junction bases outside the gene matches: 5. The CDR3 length is 18 residues. CDR3 DNA sequence: TGCGCCAGCAGCTTGACTAGCGGGAGGGGAGGAAACACCGGGGAGCTGTTTTTT. This sequence encodes CASSLTSGRGGNTGELFF. Using reference TRBV5-1 and TRBJ2-2 for the parts outside the CDR3, the full variable domain is KAGVTQTPRYLIKTRGQQVTLSCSPISGHRSVSWYQQTPGQGLQFLFEYFSETQRNKGNFPGRFSGRQFSNSRSEMNVSTLELGDSALYLCASSLTSGRGGNTGELFFGEGSRLTVL.

This clonotype was observed a handful of times. A read error may explain this, as a much larger clone is one base away. The chain uses TRBV28 and TRBJ1-4; 7 nucleotides match TRBD1. Germline CDR1 reads MDHEN; CDR2 reads SYDVKM. V lost 4 bases to trimming and J lost 4 bases; unmatched junction nucleotides: 3. This CDR3 is built from 14 residues. This chain's CDR3 is CASSSGQVNEKLFF. The CDR3 bases are TGTGCCAGCAGTTCCGGACAGGTTAATGAAAAACTGTTTTTT.

The chain recombines TRBV30 with TRBJ2-7; D tentatively reads TRBD1 or TRBD2 (5 bases each). Germline CDR1 and CDR2: GTSNPN and SVGIG (reference sequence). CDR3 length: 12 amino acids. The germline V and J ends were trimmed by 2 bases and 2 bases, with 7 bases remaining between them. In nucleotides, the CDR3 is TGTGCCTGGAGTCCGGGACCCTACGAGCAGTACTTC. This sequence encodes CAWSPGPYEQYF.